Listed here are 16 T cell receptor beta chains from one sample, sequenced in a study of molecular identifiers for immune sequencing clone quantification. TCRdb reprocessed the PCR reads with MiXCR, giving one entry per CDR3 protein. This table has about half a million distinct CDR3 sequences, over 20% appearing once. Sample: naive CD8+ T cells from blood, with Jurkat cell RNA spiked in. Subset described: FACS-sorted CD8+CD4-CCR7+CD45RA+ naive T cells. These receptors all stem from a human donor in good health. Some libraries in this study had Jurkat cell RNA spiked in.

With respect to this clonotype: A much more abundant neighbour one base away suggests this may be a read error. The chain joins TRBV7-9 to TRBJ2-3; D remains unclear. The CDR3 sequence is 16 residues long. The ends were cut back, 5 bases at V and 6 bases at J, with 21 bases in the middle. Germline lookup yields CDR1 SEHNR and CDR2 FQNEAQ (reference sequence). The CDR3 DNA reads TGTGCCAGCAGCCCCCCGGGTAGCTTCAATCATGATACGCAGTATTTT. Residues: CASSPPGSFNHDTQYF.

The chain links TRBV14 to TRBJ2-7, with D tentatively TRBD1 (5 bases). Trimming removed 1 base from V and 7 bases from J, with 8 bases in between. This CDR3 is 12 amino acids long. Germline CDR1 and CDR2: SGHDN and FVKESK. The CDR3 nucleotides are TGTGCCAGCAGCCAAGTGGCAGGGGAGCAGTACTTC. Translation: CASSQVAGEQYF.

This clonotype has only a few counts. The CDR3 DNA sequence: TGCAGTGCTAGACAAGGAGTTGGCGAGACCCAGTACTTC. Its translation: CSARQGVGETQYF. The chain couples TRBV20-1 to TRBJ2-5, with unresolved D. This CDR3 has 13 residues. V was cut by 2 bases and J by 5 bases, with 12 bases left in between. Germline V gene sequence: CDR1 DFQATT, CDR2 SNEGSKA (reference sequence).

The genes are TRBV27 and TRBJ2-3; D tentatively fits TRBD1 or TRBD2 (5 bases each). The V gene lost 5 bases and the J gene lost 2 bases, with 17 bases spanning the gap. The CDR3 is made up of 16 amino acids. Germline-derived CDR1 and CDR2 are MNHEY and SMNVEV (reference sequence). CDR3 bases: TGTGCCAGCAGTAACGGGGCATACAAACTCACAGATACGCAGTATTTT. Its translation: CASSNGAYKLTDTQYF.

The table lists this clonotype with many counts. The chain links TRBV4-1 to TRBJ2-3; 7 bases are a match to TRBD2. CDR3 size: 15 residues. The germline CDR1 and CDR2 sequences are MGHRA and YSYEKL. Trimming took 4 bases from V and 2 from J; bases not matched to a gene: 6. CDR3 sequence: CASSLKAGTTDTQYF. CDR3 coding DNA: TGCGCCAGCAGCCTAAAAGCGGGGACCACAGATACGCAGTATTTT.

This clonotype appeared a few times. The chain combines TRBV28 with TRBJ2-7; 12 nucleotides line up with TRBD2. The CDR3 has 14 amino acids. Germline values: CDR1 MDHEN, CDR2 SYDVKM. The ends lost 6 bases at V and 4 bases at J; junction bases unmatched: 4. CDR3: CASRGLAGGYEQYF. In DNA form, the CDR3 reads TGTGCCAGCAGGGGGCTAGCGGGAGGGTACGAGCAGTACTTC.

The V gene is TRBV7-9, the J gene TRBJ2-3; possible D gene TRBD2, 5 bases. Germline V CDR1 and CDR2: SEHNR, FQNEAQ (reference sequence). V lost 5 bases, J lost 2 bases, and 17 bases lay in between. The CDR3 loop spans 16 amino acids. The CDR3 DNA is TGTGCCAGCAGCCGCCTCCTTGGCGGGCCCACAGATACGCAGTATTTT. It is translated as CASSRLLGGPTDTQYF.

The sample holds many counts of this clonotype. The chain links TRBV28 to TRBJ1-3; the D gene is possibly TRBD1 (5 bases). This CDR3 spans 16 amino acids. The germline gives CDR1 MDHEN, CDR2 SYDVKM. V gave up 1 base and J gave up 3 bases, with 13 bases separating them. As DNA, the CDR3 is TGTGCCAGCAGTTTATATCCGGGGGTATATGGAAACACCATATATTTT. Encoded protein: CASSLYPGVYGNTIYF.

For this clonotype: Because it lacks the conserved phenylalanine or tryptophan at the end, this CDR3 is likely a read error. This sequence joins TRBV9 and TRBJ1-1, with D possibly TRBD1 on 6 matching bases. V lost 0 bases and J lost 3, with 12 bases in between. Germline values: CDR1 SGDLS, CDR2 YYNGEE. This CDR3 has 15 residues. The CDR3 sequence: CASSVEGGDYTEAFL. The CDR3 DNA reads TGTGCCAGCAGCGTAGAAGGGGGAGATTACACTGAAGCTTTCTTG.

Comment on this clonotype: Possible read error: a much larger clone is one base away. J is TRBJ2-3 and V is TRBV12-3 or TRBV12-4, with TRBD2 matching over 8 bases. V was clipped by 5 bases and J by 5 bases; unmatched bases: 12. There are 16 residues in the CDR3. Here the CDR3 reads CASSEDPGGGIDTQYF. CDR3 bases: TGTGCCAGCAGTGAAGATCCGGGGGGGGGCATAGATACGCAGTATTTT.

In its sample, this clonotype was seen a few times. A much larger clone differs by one base, so this may be a read error. Without the conserved terminal phenylalanine or tryptophan, this CDR3 likely stems from a read error. The genes are TRBV7-2 and TRBJ2-7; 11 nucleotides align to TRBD2. The CDR3 consists of 14 residues. Germline CDR1 and CDR2: SGHTA and FQGNSA. J lost 4 bases, V lost 2 bases, and 1 base had no gene match. The CDR3, as DNA: TGTGCCAGCAGCTTATTAGCGGGGGGGTACGAGCAGTACTCC. Its translation: CASSLLAGGYEQYS.

This clonotype was picked up a small number of times. The V and J genes are TRBV7-9 and TRBJ1-1; D remains unclear. CDR3 length: 13 residues. Trimming left V 1 base short and J 6 bases short, with 9 bases between. Germline V gives CDR1 SEHNR, CDR2 FQNEAQ (reference sequence). CDR3 loop: CASSLGGKAEAFF. The DNA of the CDR3 is TGTGCCAGCAGCTTAGGAGGAAAGGCTGAAGCTTTCTTT.

This clonotype was detected many times. The chain joins TRBV6-2 or TRBV6-3 to TRBJ2-6; D not resolved. Trimming cost V 5 bases and J 4 bases, with 30 bases left between them. Per the germline V gene, CDR1 is MNHEY and CDR2 is SVGEGT. The CDR3 covers 21 residues. The CDR3 is CASSQSLSRPRPGQGANVLTF. The CDR3 bases are TGTGCCAGCAGTCAGTCCCTATCACGACCACGTCCAGGCCAAGGGGCCAACGTCCTGACTTTC.

A word on this clonotype: A read error is possible here, since a much larger clone lies one base away. The V call is TRBV5-1, the J call TRBJ2-7; 7 nucleotides align to TRBD1. Germline V gene sequence: CDR1 SGHRS, CDR2 YFSETQ. CDR3 length: 14 residues. The CDR3 region is CTSSYDRDAYEQYF. In DNA form, the CDR3 reads TGCACCAGCAGCTACGACAGGGATGCCTACGAGCAGTACTTC. The whole variable domain, remainder taken from reference TRBV5-1 and TRBJ2-7, is KAGVTQTPRYLIKTRGQQVTLSCSPISGHRSVSWYQQTPGQGLQFLFEYFSETQRNKGNFPGRFSGRQFSNSRSEMNVSTLELGDSALYLCTSSYDRDAYEQYFGPGTRLTVT.

The chain carries TRBV4-1 and TRBJ1-5, with a weak D call TRBD1 (6 bases). V gave up 0 bases and J gave up 3 bases, with 18 bases separating them. From germline, CDR1 is MGHRA and CDR2 YSYEKL. This CDR3 is 18 amino acids long. CDR3 loop: CASSQDRGQGLNNQPQHF. CDR3 nucleotides: TGCGCCAGCAGCCAAGATCGGGGGCAGGGGCTGAACAATCAGCCCCAGCATTTT.

This clonotype appeared a few times. CDR3 region: CASTEQGVMNTEAFF. CDR3 DNA: TGTGCCAGCACCGAACAGGGGGTTATGAACACTGAAGCTTTCTTT. The rearrangement uses TRBV6-2 or TRBV6-3 and TRBJ1-1; TRBD1 aligns across 8 bases. The V segment lost 7 bases and the J segment 0 bases; nucleotides outside the gene matches: 7. The CDR3 runs 15 residues. The V gene's germline CDR1 is MNHEY and CDR2 SVGEGT.